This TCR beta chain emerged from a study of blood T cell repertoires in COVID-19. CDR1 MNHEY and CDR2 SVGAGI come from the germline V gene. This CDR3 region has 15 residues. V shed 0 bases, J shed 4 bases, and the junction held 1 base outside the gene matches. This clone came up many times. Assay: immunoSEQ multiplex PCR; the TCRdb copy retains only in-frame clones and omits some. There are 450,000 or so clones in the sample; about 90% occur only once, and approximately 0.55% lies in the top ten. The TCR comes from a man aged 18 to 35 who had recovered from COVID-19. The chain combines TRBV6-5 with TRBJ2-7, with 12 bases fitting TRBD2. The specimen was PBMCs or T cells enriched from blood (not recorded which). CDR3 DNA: TGTGCCAGCAGTTACTCGCTAGCGGGGGGGTACGAGCAGTACTTC. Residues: CASSYSLAGGYEQYF.